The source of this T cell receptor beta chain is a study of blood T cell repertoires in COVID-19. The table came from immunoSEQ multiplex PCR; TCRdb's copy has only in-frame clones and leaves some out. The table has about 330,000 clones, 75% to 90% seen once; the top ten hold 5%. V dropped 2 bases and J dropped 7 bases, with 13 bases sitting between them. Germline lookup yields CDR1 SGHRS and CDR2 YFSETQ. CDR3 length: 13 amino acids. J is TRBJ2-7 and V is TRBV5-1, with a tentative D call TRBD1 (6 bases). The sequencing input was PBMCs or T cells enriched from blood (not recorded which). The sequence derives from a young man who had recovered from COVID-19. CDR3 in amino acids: CASSLGQLGEQYF. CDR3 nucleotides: TGCGCCAGCAGCTTAGGACAGCTAGGGGAGCAGTACTTC.